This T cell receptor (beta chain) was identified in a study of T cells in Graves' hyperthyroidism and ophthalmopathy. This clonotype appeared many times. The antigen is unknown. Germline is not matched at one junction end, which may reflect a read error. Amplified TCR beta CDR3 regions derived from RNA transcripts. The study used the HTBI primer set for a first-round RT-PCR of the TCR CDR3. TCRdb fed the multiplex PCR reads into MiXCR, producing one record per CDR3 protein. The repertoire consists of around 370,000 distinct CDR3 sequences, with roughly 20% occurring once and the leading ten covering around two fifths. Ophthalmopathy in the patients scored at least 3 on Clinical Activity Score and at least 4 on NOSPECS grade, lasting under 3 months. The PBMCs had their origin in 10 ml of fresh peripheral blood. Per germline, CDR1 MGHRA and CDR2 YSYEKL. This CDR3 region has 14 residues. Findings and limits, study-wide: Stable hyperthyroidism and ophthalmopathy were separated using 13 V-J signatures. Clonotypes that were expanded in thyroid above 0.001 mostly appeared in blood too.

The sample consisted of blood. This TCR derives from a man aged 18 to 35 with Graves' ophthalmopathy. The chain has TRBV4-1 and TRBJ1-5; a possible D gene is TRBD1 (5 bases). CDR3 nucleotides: TGTGCCAGCAGCCAGGAGACAGTCAATCAGCCCCAGCATTTT. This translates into CASSQETVNQPQHF.